A single sample is the source of the 8 T cell receptor beta chains below, sequenced in a study of Graves' ophthalmopathy and Graves' hyperthyroidism. Amplified material comprised TCR beta CDR3 regions derived from RNA transcripts. The library came from an HTBI-primed first-round RT-PCR and a second-round multiplex PCR. TCRdb re-called the multiplex PCR reads through MiXCR, storing one row per CDR3 protein. The sample has 600,000 to 650,000 distinct CDR3 sequences, 22% seen once. The sample was peripheral blood. The receptor set was obtained from a woman aged 18-35 years with stable Graves' hyperthyroidism. Some clones in this sample may be carry-over from other donors' samples.

This clonotype appeared many times. V is TRBV6-5 and J is TRBJ1-1; 8 bases fit TRBD1. V shed 3 bases, J shed 4 bases, and the junction held 7 bases outside the gene matches. The CDR3 runs 15 residues. Germline CDR1 reads MNHEY; CDR2 reads SVGAGI. In nucleotides, the CDR3 is TGTGCCAGCAGTTATATCAACAGGGGGGGCACTGAAGCTTTCTTT. Translating gives CASSYINRGGTEAFF.

The CDR3 loop is CASSILGRERVTEAFF. The CDR3 bases are TGTGCCAGCAGCATACTGGGGAGGGAGCGCGTCACTGAAGCTTTCTTT. The chain recombines TRBV11-2 with TRBJ1-1; D is ambiguous. V lost 5 bases and J 4 bases, leaving 20 bases between the germline ends. Germline V gene lookup returns CDR1 SGHAT and CDR2 FQNNGV. The CDR3 runs 16 residues. The variable domain in full, with the rest retrieved from reference TRBV11-2 and TRBJ1-1, is EAGVAQSPRYKIIEKRQSVAFWCNPISGHATLYWYQQILGQGPKLLIQFQNNGVVDDSQLPKDRFSAERLKGVDSTLKIQPAKLEDSAVYLCASSILGRERVTEAFFGQGTRLTVV.

V is TRBV3-1 and J is TRBJ2-2; D perhaps matches TRBD2 (6 bases). CDR1 and CDR2 from the germline V gene are LGHDT and YNNKEL (reference sequence). V lost 0 bases and J lost 5, with 10 bases in between. The CDR3 extends over 15 amino acids. As DNA, the CDR3 is TGTGCCAGCAGCCAAGACGGGAGAGGGACCGGGGAGCTGTTTTTT. Translation gives CASSQDGRGTGELFF.

This clonotype was observed a handful of times. The V and J genes are TRBV11-1 and TRBJ1-2; no clear D. The CDR3 spans 16 residues. The V gene lost 4 bases and the J gene lost 0 bases, with 15 bases spanning the gap. Germline CDR1 SGHAT, CDR2 FQDESV (reference sequence). CDR3 region: CASSSPKSGANYGYTF. CDR3 nucleotide sequence: TGTGCCAGCAGCTCCCCTAAAAGCGGCGCTAACTATGGCTACACCTTC. Combining the CDR3 with reference TRBV11-1 and TRBJ1-2 gives the whole variable domain EAEVAQSPRYKITEKSQAVAFWCDPISGHATLYWYRQILGQGPELLVQFQDESVVDDSQLPKDRFSAERLKGVDSTLKIQPAELGDSAMYLCASSSPKSGANYGYTFGSGTRLTVV.

This clonotype was seen ten or more times. The J gene is TRBJ1-2, the V gene TRBV12-3 or TRBV12-4; D is undetermined. Trimming pared 3 bases from V and 2 bases from J, leaving 19 bases between. The CDR3 runs 17 residues. The CDR3 loop reads CASSFRVRSKSNYGYTF. Here the CDR3 DNA reads TGTGCCAGCAGTTTTCGTGTACGGTCAAAGTCGAACTATGGCTACACCTTC.

The chain carries TRBV12-3 or TRBV12-4 and TRBJ1-2; D perhaps matches TRBD1 (5 bases). V was shortened by 5 bases and J by 4 bases, with 17 bases between the two germline ends. The CDR3 runs 15 residues. The CDR3 nucleotides are TGTGCCAGCAGTCCCCTCGTGGGGCTTGTCTATGGCTACACCTTC. Protein sequence: CASSPLVGLVYGYTF.

This clonotype has ten or more counts. V gene TRBV7-2 combines with J gene TRBJ1-5; D is unresolved. Trimming pared 2 bases from V and 3 bases from J, leaving 11 bases between. Germline V lookup: CDR1 SGHTA, CDR2 FQGNSA. This CDR3 comprises 15 residues. CDR3 residues: CASSLLMGYNQPQHF. In nucleotides, the CDR3 is TGTGCCAGCAGCTTACTAATGGGATACAATCAGCCCCAGCATTTT.

This clonotype was recorded many times. The chain joins TRBV20-1 to TRBJ2-7; 8 nucleotides align to TRBD2. The V gene end was trimmed by 3 bases and the J gene end by 0 bases; junction bases not matched to a gene: 19. The germline V gene encodes CDR1 DFQATT and CDR2 SNEGSKA (reference sequence). The CDR3 is 19 amino acids. The CDR3 nucleotides read TGCAGTGCTAGTAAGTTGCTTGAACTAGCGGAAACCAGCTCCTACGAGCAGTACTTC. Residues: CSASKLLELAETSSYEQYF.